This is a list of T cell receptor beta chains from one sample in a study of blood T cells in healthy people across ages. TCRdb used MiXCR to reprocess the 5' RACE reads, holding one entry per CDR3 protein. The sample lists 1.5 million to 2 million distinct CDR3 sequences; just under 50% were seen once. The sequenced material came from blood. The source of these receptors is a woman aged 40 to 49 in good health. Each CDR3 is given with its conserved first and last residue. A D gene is named only where the DNA matches it firmly. Part of the rows lack a size; the others show once, few, many or a class for expanded clones.

TGTGCCAGCAGCTTGTCAGGGGCGGTCTACAATGAGCAGTTCTTC | CASSLSGAVYNEQFF | few | TRBJ2-1 | - | TRBV5-5
TGTGCCAGCAGCTTAACAGGGGCCTACACTGAAGCTTTCTTT | CASSLTGAYTEAFF | few | TRBJ1-1 | TRBD1 | TRBV5-1
TGTGCCAGCAGCTCCTCAAGGACAGCTCCTAATGAAAAACTGTTTTTT | CASSSSRTAPNEKLFF | - | TRBJ1-4 | - | TRBV7-9
TGTGCCAGCAGCGCTCTCCTACATGTTGGTGAGCAGTTCTTC | CASSALLHVGEQFF | - | TRBJ2-1 | - | TRBV7-2
TGTGCCAGCAGATACCTAGCGGGGGGATATAAAGGCGAGCAGTACTTC | CASRYLAGGYKGEQYF | - | TRBJ2-7 | TRBD2 | TRBV2
TGCAGTGCCAATTCGGGTGTTTATTCACCCCTCCACTTT | CSANSGVYSPLHF | - | TRBJ1-6 | - | TRBV20-1
TGTGCCAGCACCAGACAGGGGCTTAACTATGGCTACACCTTC | CASTRQGLNYGYTF | many | TRBJ1-2 | TRBD1 | TRBV12-3/TRBV12-4
TGTGCCAGCAGCTTAGGACTGGTGCACCTCTCCTACGAGCAGTACTTC | CASSLGLVHLSYEQYF | - | TRBJ2-7 | - | TRBV7-9
TGCAGTGCTATTGCGGGGGGCTTTCAAGAGACCCAGTACTTC | CSAIAGGFQETQYF | - | TRBJ2-5 | TRBD2 | TRBV20-1
TGTGCCAGCAGCGTAGATGGGGCGGGCGCCCTCCGGGGCGAGCAGTACTTC | CASSVDGAGALRGEQYF | - | TRBJ2-7 | - | TRBV9
TGTGCCAGCAGCCACCCAGGACAGGGGTCCAGCGCAAATACGCAGTATTTT | CASSHPGQGSSANTQYF | few | TRBJ2-3 | TRBD1 | TRBV7-2